This T cell receptor beta chain came from a study of T cells in Graves' hyperthyroidism and ophthalmopathy. The study excluded patients with uncontrolled infection, other autoimmune disease, pregnancy or lactation. From RNA transcripts, TCR beta CDR3 regions were amplified. First-round RT-PCR with HTBI primers amplified the TCR CDR3 region. TCRdb re-called the multiplex PCR reads through MiXCR, storing one row per CDR3 protein. This table has 660,000 or so distinct CDR3 sequences, less than 45% appearing once. This clonotype has only a few counts. Its antigen is as yet unknown. The study's findings and limits: Ophthalmopathy was identified by the model a median about seven months ahead of onset.

This receptor was obtained from an adult man with Graves' disease, either hyperthyroidism or ophthalmopathy (not recorded which). Sequenced: peripheral blood or thyroid tissue (not recorded which).

The CDR3 nucleotides read TGTGCCAGCAGTCAACTCAGGAGCAATCAGCCCCAGCATTTT. Protein sequence: CASSQLRSNQPQHF. This chain joins TRBV2 and TRBJ1-5; D gene uncertain. The V end lost 5 bases, the J end lost 1 base, and 9 bases lay between the germline ends. The CDR3 contains 14 residues. Germline V gene data show CDR1 as SNHLY and CDR2 as FYNNEI.